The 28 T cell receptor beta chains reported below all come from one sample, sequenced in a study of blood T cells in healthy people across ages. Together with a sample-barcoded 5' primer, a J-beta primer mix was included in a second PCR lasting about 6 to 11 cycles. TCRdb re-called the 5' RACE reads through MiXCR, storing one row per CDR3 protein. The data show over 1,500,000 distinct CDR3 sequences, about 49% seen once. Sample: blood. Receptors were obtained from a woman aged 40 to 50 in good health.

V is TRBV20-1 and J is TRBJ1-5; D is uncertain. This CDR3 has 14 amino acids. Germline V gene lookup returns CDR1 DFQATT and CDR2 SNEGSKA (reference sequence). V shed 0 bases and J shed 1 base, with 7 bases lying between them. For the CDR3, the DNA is TGCAGTGCTAGAGATGGAGAGAGCAATCAGCCCCAGCATTTT. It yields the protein CSARDGESNQPQHF.

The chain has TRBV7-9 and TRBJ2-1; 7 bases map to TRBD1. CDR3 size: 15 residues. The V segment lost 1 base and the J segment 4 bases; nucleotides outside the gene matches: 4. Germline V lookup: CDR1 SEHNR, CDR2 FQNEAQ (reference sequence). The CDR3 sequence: CASSLGTGYYNEQFF. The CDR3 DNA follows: TGTGCCAGCAGCTTAGGGACAGGTTATTACAATGAGCAGTTCTTC.

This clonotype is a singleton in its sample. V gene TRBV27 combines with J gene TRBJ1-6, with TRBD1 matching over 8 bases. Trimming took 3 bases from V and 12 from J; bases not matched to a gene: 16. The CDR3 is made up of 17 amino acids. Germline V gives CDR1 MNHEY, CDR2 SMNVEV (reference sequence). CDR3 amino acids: CASSFLLTQGESGPLHF. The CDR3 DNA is TGTGCCAGCAGTTTTCTCCTTACACAGGGGGAATCTGGACCCCTCCACTTT.

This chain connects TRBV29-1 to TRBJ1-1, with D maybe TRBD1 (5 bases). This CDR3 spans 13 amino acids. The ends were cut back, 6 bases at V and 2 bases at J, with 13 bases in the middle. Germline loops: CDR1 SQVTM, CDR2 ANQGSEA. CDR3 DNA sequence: TGCAGCGTCAAGGGGATGGGCAACACTGAAGCTTTCTTT. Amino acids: CSVKGMGNTEAFF. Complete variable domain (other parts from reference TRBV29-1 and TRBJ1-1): SAVISQKPSRDICQRGTSLTIQCQVDSQVTMMFWYRQQPGQSLTLIATANQGSEATYESGFVIDKFPISRPNLTFSTLTVSNMSPEDSSIYLCSVKGMGNTEAFFGQGTRLTVV.

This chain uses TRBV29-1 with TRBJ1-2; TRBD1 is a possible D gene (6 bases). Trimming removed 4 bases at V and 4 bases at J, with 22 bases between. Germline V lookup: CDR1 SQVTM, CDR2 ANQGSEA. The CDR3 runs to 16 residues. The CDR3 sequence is CSVVGSGERTSYGYTF. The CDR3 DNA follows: TGCAGCGTTGTGGGGTCAGGGGAACGAACTAGCTATGGCTACACCTTC.

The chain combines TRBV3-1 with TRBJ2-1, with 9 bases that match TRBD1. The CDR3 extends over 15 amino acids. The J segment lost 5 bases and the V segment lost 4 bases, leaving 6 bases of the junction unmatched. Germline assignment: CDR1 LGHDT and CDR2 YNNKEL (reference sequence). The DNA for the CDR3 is TGTGCCAGCAGCCCTCTGGGACAGGGTAACAATGAGCAGTTCTTC. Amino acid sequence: CASSPLGQGNNEQFF.

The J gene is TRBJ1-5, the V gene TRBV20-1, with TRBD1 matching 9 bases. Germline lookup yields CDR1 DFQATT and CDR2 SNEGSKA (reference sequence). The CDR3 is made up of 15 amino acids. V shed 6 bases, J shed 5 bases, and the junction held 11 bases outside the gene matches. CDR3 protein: CSAPGMGQGDQPQHF. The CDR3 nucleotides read TGCAGTGCCCCGGGGATGGGACAGGGAGATCAGCCCCAGCATTTT.

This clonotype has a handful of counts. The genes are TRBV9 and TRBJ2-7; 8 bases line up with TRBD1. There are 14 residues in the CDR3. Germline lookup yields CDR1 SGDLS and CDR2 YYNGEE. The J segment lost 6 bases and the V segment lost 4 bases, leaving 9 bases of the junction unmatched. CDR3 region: CASSPQGVPAEQYF. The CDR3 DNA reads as TGTGCCAGCAGCCCACAGGGGGTACCCGCCGAGCAGTACTTC.

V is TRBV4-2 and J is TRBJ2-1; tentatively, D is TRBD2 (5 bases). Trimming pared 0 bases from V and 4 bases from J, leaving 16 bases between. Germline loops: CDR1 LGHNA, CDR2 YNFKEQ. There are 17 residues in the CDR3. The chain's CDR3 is CASSQDVRSGDYNEQFF. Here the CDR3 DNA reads TGTGCCAGCAGCCAAGATGTTAGAAGCGGTGATTACAATGAGCAGTTCTTC.

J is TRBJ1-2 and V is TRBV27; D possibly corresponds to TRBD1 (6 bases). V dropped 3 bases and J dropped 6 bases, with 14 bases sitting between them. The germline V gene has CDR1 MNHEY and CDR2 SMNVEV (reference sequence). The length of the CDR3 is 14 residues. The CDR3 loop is CASSLLGGLNGYTF. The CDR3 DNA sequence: TGTGCCAGCAGTTTGCTTGGGGGGCTTAATGGCTACACCTTC.

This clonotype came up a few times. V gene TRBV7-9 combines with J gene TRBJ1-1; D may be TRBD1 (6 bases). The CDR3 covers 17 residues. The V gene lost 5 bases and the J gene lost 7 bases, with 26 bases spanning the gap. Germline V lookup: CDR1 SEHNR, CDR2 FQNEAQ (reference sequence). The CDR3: CASSPPTTVDRRGEAFF. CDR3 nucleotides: TGTGCCAGCAGCCCACCGACTACGGTAGACAGGCGCGGTGAAGCTTTCTTT.

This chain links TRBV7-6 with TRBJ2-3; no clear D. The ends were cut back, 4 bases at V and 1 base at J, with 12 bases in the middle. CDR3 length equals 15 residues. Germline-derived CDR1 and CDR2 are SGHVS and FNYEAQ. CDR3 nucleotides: TGTGCCAGCAGCTCGGACGTCCTCGGCACAGATACGCAGTATTTT. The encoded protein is CASSSDVLGTDTQYF. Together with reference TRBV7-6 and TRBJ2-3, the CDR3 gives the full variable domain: GAGVSQSPRYKVTKRGQDVALRCDPISGHVSLYWYRQALGQGPEFLTYFNYEAQQDKSGLPNDRFSAERPEGSISTLTIQRTEQRDSAMYRCASSSDVLGTDTQYFGPGTRLTVL.

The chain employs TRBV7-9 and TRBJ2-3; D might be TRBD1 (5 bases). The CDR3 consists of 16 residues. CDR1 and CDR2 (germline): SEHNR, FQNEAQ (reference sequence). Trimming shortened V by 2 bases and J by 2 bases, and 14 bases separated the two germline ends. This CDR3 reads CASSLRRGVATDTQYF. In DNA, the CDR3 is TGTGCCAGCAGCTTAAGAAGGGGTGTGGCCACAGATACGCAGTATTTT.

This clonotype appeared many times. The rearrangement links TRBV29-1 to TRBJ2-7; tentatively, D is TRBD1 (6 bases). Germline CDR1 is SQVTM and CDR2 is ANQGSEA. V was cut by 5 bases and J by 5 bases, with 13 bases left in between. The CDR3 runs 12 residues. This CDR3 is CSVRTGKDEQYF. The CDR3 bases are TGCAGCGTTAGAACAGGGAAGGACGAGCAGTACTTC.

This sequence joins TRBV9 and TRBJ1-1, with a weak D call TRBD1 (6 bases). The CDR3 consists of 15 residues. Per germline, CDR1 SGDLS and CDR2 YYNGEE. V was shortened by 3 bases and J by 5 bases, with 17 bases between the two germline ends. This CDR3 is CASSGLQGLGTEAFF. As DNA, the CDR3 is TGTGCCAGCAGCGGTCTACAGGGTCTAGGGACTGAAGCTTTCTTT.

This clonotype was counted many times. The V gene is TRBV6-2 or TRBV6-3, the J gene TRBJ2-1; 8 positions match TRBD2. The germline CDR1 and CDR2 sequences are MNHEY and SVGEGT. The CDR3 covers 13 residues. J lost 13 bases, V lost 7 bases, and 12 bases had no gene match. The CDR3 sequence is CASTPLGSGGQFF. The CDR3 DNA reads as TGTGCCAGCACGCCCCTTGGAAGCGGGGGACAGTTCTTC.

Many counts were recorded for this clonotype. The CDR3 coding sequence is TGCAGTGCTAGCACCCAAGAGACCCAGTACTTC. Its protein is CSASTQETQYF. The chain is built from TRBV20-1 and TRBJ2-5; D call uncertain. V was shortened by 3 bases and J by 1 base, with 3 bases between the two germline ends. Germline V gives CDR1 DFQATT, CDR2 SNEGSKA (reference sequence). This CDR3 spans 11 amino acids.

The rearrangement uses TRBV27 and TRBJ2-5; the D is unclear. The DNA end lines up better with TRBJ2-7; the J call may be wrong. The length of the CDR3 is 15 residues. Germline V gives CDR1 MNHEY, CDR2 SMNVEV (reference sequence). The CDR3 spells CASSERWSNSYEQYF. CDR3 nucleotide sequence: TGTGCCAGCAGCGAAAGGTGGAGTAACTCCTACGAGCAGTACTTC.

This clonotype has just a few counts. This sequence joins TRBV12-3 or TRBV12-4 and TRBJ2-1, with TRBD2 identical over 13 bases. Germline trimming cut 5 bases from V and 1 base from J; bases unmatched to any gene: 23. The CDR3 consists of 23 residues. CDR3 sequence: CASSPQKPSTSGGGERSYNEQFF. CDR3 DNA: TGTGCCAGCAGTCCTCAGAAACCCTCCACTAGCGGGGGGGGTGAAAGATCCTACAATGAGCAGTTCTTC.

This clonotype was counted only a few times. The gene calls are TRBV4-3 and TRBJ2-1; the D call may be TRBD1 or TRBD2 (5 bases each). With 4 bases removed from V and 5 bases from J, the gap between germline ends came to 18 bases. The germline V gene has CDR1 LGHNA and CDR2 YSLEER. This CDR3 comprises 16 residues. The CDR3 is CASSRTDRVGDNEQFF. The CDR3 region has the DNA TGCGCCAGCAGCCGAACCGACAGAGTGGGGGACAATGAGCAGTTCTTC.

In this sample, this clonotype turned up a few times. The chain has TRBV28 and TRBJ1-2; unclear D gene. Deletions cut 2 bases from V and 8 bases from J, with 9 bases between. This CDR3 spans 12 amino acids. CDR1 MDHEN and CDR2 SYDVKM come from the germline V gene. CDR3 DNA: TGTGCCAGCAGTTTAAATTTGGGGGGCTACACCTTC. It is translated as CASSLNLGGYTF.

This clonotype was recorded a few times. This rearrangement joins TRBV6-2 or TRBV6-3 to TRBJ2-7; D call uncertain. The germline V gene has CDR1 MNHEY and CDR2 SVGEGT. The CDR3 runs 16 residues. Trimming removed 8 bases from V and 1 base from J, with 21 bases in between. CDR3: CASDRTGLSRSYEQYF. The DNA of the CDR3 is TGTGCCAGCGACCGGACCGGGCTCTCCCGTTCCTACGAGCAGTACTTC.

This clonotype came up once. The CDR3 loop reads CASSQLPSEDRNEQFF. The CDR3 nucleotides read TGCGCCAGCAGCCAACTCCCTAGCGAGGATCGAAATGAGCAGTTCTTC. The rearrangement uses TRBV4-1 and TRBJ2-1, with D possibly being TRBD2 (6 bases). Between the trimmed V and J ends, which lost 2 bases and 7 bases, there was a span of 18 bases. The CDR3 is made up of 16 amino acids. Germline CDR1 and CDR2: MGHRA and YSYEKL.

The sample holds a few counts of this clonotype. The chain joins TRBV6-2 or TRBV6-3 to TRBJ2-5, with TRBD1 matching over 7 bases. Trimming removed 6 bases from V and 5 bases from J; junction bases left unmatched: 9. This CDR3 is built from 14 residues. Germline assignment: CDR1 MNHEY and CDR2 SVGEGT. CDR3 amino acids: CASSRLGRGETQYF. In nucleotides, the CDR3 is TGTGCCAGCAGCCGCTTGGGCAGGGGGGAGACCCAGTACTTC.

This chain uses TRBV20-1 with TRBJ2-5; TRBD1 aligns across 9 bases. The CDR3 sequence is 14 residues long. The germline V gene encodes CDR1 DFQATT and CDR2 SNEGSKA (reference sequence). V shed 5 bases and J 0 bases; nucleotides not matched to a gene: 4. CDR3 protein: CSAPGTGYQETQYF. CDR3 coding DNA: TGCAGTGCTCCCGGGACAGGGTACCAAGAGACCCAGTACTTC.

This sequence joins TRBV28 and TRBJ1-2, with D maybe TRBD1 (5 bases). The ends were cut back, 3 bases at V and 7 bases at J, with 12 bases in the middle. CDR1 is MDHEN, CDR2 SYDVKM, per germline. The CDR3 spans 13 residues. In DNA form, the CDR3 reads TGTGCCAGCAGTTTGACAGTTAATAGTGGCTACACCTTC. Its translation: CASSLTVNSGYTF.

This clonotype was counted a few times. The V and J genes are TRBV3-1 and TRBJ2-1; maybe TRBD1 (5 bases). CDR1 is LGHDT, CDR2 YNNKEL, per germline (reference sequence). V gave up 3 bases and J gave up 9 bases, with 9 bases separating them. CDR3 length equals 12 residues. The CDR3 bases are TGTGCCAGCAGCCAGTTTGGGGCTGAGCAGTTCTTC. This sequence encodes CASSQFGAEQFF.

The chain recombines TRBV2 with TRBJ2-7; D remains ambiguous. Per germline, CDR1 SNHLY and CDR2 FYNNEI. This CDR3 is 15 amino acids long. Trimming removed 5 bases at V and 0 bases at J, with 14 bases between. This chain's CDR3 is CASSKGRASSYEQYF. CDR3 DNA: TGTGCCAGCAGTAAAGGACGGGCGAGCTCCTACGAGCAGTACTTC.